Detailed here is one T cell receptor (beta chain). This specimen comes from a study of shared clonotypes between healthy human individuals. The length of the CDR3 is 16 residues. Trimming left V 3 bases short and J 5 bases short, with 19 bases between. Germline V gene data show CDR1 as MNHNS and CDR2 as SASEGT. TCRdb's table, derived via immunoSEQ multiplex PCR, lists solely in-frame clones and lacks some. The sample lists about 2.4 million clones; approximately 93% were seen once. This receptor was obtained from a man between 18 and 35 years old in good health. Some clones in this sample may be carry-over from other donors' samples. The source material was naive CD4+ T cells from PBMCs. The sample's subset: CD45RA+ positively selected. V gene TRBV6-1 combines with J gene TRBJ2-5; D gene unclear. The CDR3: CASSDPLSGRWETQYF. The CDR3 nucleotides are TGTGCCAGCAGTGATCCCTTGTCAGGTCGGTGGGAGACCCAGTACTTC.